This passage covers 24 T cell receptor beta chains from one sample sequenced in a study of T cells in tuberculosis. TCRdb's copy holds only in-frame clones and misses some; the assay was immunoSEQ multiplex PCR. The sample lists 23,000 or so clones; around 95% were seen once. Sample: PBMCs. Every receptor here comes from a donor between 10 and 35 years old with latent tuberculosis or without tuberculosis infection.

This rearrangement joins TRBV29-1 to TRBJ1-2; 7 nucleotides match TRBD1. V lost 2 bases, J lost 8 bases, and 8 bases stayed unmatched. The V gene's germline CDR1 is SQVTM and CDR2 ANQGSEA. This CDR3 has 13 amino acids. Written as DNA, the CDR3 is TGCAGCGTTGAATGGCGACAGGGATACGGCTACACCTTC. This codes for CSVEWRQGYGYTF.

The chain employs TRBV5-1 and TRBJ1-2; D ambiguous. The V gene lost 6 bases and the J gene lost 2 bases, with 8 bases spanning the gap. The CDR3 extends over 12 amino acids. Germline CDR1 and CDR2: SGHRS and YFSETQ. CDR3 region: CASKPENYGYTF. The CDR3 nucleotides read TGCGCCAGCAAACCCGAGAACTATGGCTACACCTTC.

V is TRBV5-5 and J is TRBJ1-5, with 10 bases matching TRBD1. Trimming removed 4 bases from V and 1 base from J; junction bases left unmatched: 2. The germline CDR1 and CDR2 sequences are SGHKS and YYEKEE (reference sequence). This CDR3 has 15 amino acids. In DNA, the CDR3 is TGTGCCAGCAGCCGGACAGGGGGGAGCAATCAGCCCCAGCATTTT. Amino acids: CASSRTGGSNQPQHF.

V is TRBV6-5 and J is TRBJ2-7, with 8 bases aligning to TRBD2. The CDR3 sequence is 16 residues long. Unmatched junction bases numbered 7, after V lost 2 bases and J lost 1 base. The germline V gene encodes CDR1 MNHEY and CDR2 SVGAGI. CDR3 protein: CASSYGVAGSSYEQYF. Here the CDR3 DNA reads TGTGCCAGCAGTTACGGGGTAGCGGGGAGTTCCTACGAGCAGTACTTC.

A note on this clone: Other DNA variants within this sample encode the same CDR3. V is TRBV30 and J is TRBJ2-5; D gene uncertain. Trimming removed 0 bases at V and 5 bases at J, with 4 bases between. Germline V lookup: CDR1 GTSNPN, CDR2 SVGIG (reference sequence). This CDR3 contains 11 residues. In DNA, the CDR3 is TGTGCCTGGAGTGTACGGGAGACCCAGTACTTC. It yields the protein CAWSVRETQYF. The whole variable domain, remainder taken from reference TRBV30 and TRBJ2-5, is SQTIHQWPATLVQPVGSPLSLECTVEGTSNPNLYWYRQAAGRGLQLLFYSVGIGQISSEVPQNLSASRPQDRQFILSSKKLLLSDSGFYLCAWSVRETQYFGPGTRLLVL.

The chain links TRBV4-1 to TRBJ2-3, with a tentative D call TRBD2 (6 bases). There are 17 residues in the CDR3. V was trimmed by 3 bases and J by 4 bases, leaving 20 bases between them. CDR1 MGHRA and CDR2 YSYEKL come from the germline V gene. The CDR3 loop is CASSQTRDFSQSDTQYF. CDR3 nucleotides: TGCGCCAGCAGCCAGACTAGGGACTTCTCCCAATCAGATACGCAGTATTTT.

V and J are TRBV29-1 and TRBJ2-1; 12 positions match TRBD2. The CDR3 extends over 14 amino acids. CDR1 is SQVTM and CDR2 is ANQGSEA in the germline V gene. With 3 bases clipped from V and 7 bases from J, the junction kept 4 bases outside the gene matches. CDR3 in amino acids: CSVDPSGGGNEQFF. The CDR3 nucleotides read TGCAGCGTTGATCCTAGCGGGGGGGGGAATGAGCAGTTCTTC.

The CDR3 protein is CASSGDSYEQYV. As DNA, the CDR3 is TGTGCCAGCAGTGGAGACAGCTACGAGCAGTACGTC. The rearrangement joins TRBV6-1 to TRBJ2-7, with D possibly matching TRBD1 (5 bases). The CDR3 spans 12 residues. CDR1 MNHNS and CDR2 SASEGT come from the germline V gene. Deletions cut 4 bases from V and 3 bases from J, with 7 bases between.

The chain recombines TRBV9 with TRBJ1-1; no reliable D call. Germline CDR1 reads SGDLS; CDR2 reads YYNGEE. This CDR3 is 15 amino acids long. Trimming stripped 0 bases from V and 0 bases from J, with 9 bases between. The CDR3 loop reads CASSVDANLNTEAFF. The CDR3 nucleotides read TGTGCCAGCAGCGTAGATGCGAATTTGAACACTGAAGCTTTCTTT.

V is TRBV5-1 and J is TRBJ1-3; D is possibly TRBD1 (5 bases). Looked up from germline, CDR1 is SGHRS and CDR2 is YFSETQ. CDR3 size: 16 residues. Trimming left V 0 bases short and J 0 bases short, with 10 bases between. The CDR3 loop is CASSLGGVYSGNTIYF. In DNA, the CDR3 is TGCGCCAGCAGCTTGGGGGGCGTATACTCTGGAAACACCATATATTTT. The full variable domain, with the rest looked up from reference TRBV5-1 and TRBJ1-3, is KAGVTQTPRYLIKTRGQQVTLSCSPISGHRSVSWYQQTPGQGLQFLFEYFSETQRNKGNFPGRFSGRQFSNSRSEMNVSTLELGDSALYLCASSLGGVYSGNTIYFGEGSWLTVV.

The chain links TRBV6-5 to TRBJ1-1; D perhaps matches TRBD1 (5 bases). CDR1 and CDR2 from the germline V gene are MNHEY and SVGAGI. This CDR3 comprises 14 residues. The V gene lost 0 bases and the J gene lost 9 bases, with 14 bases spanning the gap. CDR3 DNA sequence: TGTGCCAGCAGTTACTCGATCAGGGCTACTCAAGCTTTCTTT. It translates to CASSYSIRATQAFF.

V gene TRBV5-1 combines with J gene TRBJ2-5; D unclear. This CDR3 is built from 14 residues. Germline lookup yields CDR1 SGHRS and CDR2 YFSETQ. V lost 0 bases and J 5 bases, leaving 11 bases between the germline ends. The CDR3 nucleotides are TGCGCCAGCAGCTTGGCGTCGGTTGCGGAGACCCAGTACTTC. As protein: CASSLASVAETQYF.

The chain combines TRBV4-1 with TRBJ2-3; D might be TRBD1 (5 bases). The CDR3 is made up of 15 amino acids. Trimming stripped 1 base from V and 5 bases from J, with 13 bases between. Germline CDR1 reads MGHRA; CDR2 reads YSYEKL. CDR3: CASSQVGPGGDTQYF. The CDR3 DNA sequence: TGCGCCAGCAGCCAAGTGGGGCCCGGCGGAGATACGCAGTATTTT.

The DNA of the CDR3 is TGTGCCAGTAGGTTCGGGATTACTAGCACAGATACGCAGTATTTT. This gives the protein CASRFGITSTDTQYF. The chain has TRBV19 and TRBJ2-3, with D possibly TRBD2 on 5 matching bases. The V and J ends lost 6 bases and 0 bases respectively, with 13 bases between them. Germline V gene lookup returns CDR1 LNHDA and CDR2 SQIVND (reference sequence). This CDR3 spans 15 amino acids.

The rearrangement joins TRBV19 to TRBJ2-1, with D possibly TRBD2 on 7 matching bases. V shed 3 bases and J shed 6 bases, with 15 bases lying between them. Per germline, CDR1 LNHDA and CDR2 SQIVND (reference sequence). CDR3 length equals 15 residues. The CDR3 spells CASSIGRGGGNEQFF. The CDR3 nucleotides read TGTGCCAGTAGTATCGGAAGGGGAGGGGGCAATGAGCAGTTCTTC.

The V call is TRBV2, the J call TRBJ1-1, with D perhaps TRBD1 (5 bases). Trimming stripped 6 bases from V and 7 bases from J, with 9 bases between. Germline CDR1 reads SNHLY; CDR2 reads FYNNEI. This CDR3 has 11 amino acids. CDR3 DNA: TGTGCCAGCAGAGTGACAGATGAAGCTTTCTTT. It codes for CASRVTDEAFF.

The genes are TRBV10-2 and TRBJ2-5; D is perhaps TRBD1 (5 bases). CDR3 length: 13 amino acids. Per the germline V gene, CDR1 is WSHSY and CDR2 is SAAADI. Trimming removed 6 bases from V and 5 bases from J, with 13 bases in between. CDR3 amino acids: CASRAGSRETQYF. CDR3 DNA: TGCGCCAGCAGGGCAGGGTCCAGGGAGACCCAGTACTTC.

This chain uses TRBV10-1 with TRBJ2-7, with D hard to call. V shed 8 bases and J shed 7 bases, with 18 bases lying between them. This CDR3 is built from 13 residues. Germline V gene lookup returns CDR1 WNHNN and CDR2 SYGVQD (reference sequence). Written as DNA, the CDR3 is TGCGCCAGCTCTTCCCGTTGGGATGGGGAGCAGTACGTC. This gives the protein CASSSRWDGEQYV.

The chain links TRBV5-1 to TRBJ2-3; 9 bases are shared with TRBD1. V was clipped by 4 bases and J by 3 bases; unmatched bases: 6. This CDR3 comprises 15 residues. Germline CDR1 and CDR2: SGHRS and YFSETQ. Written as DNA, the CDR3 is TGCGCCAGCAGCGGTGGACAGGGGATTACAGATACGCAGTATTTT. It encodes CASSGGQGITDTQYF.

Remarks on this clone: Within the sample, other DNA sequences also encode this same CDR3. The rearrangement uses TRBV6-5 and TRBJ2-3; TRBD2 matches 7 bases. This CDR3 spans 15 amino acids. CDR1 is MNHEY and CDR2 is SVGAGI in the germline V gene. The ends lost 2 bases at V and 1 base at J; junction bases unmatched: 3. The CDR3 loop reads CASSYGAGGTDTQYF. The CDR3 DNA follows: TGTGCCAGCAGTTACGGGGCGGGGGGCACAGATACGCAGTATTTT.

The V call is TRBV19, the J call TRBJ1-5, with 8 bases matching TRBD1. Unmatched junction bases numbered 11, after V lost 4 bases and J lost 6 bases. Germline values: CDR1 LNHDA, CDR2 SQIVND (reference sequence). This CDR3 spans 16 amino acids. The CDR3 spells CASSSDLDRVGQPQHF. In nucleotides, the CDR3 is TGTGCCAGTAGTAGCGATCTGGACAGGGTTGGTCAGCCCCAGCATTTT. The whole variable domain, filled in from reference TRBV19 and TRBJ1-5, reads DGGITQSPKYLFRKEGQNVTLSCEQNLNHDAMYWYRQDPGQGLRLIYYSQIVNDFQKGDIAEGYSVSREKKESFPLTVTSAQKNPTAFYLCASSSDLDRVGQPQHFGDGTRLSIL.

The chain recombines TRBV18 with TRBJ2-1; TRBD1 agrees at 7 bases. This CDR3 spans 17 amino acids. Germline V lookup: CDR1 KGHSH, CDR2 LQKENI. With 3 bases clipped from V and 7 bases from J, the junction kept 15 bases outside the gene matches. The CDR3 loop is CASSPLGQATTWNEQFF. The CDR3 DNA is TGTGCCAGCTCACCGTTAGGACAGGCAACCACGTGGAATGAGCAGTTCTTC. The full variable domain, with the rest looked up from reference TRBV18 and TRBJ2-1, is NAGVMQNPRHLVRRRGQEARLRCSPMKGHSHVYWYRQLPEEGLKFMVYLQKENIIDESGMPKERFSAEFPKEGPSILRIQQVVRGDSAAYFCASSPLGQATTWNEQFFGPGTRLTVL.

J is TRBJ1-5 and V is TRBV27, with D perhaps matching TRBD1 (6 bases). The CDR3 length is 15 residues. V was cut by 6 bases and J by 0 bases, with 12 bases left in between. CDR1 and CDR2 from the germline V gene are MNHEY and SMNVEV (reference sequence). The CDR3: CASRQGLYSNQPQHF. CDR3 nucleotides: TGTGCCAGCAGGCAGGGGTTATATAGCAATCAGCCCCAGCATTTT.

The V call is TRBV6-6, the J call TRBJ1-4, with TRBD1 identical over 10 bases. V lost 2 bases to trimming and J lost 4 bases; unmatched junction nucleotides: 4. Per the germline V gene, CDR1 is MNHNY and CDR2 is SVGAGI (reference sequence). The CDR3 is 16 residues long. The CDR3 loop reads CASSYPGQGLNEKLFF. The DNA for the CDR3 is TGTGCCAGCAGTTACCCGGGACAGGGGCTTAATGAAAAACTGTTTTTT.